The present T cell receptor beta chain was sequenced within a study of cytomegalovirus exposure and HLA in healthy donors. Only in-frame clones appear in the TCRdb table, and some are missing; sequencing was by immunoSEQ multiplex PCR. The sample carries about 160,000 clones, over 85% recorded once. The donors were in the approximately 130-subject validation cohort; that cohort was separate from the roughly 660-subject first cohort. Overall study findings and caveats: Cytomegalovirus association was listed for 164 TCR beta chains. Rarity marked most TCR sequences, yet some public TCRs occurred in many donors.

With respect to this clone: Its antigen is not identified.

Trimming took 8 bases from V and 2 from J, leaving 11 bases between them. This CDR3 has 13 residues. Per the germline V gene, CDR1 is SGHVS and CDR2 is FNYEAQ. The TCR comes from a man aged 18 to 29 in good health and CMV-seropositive. Sample: PBMCs. V usage is TRBV7-6 and J usage is TRBJ2-3; D ambiguous. In DNA form, the CDR3 reads TGTGCCAGCTCCGTGGAGCCCACAGATACGCAGTATTTT. As protein: CASSVEPTDTQYF.